This T cell receptor (beta chain) was identified in a study of blood T cells in healthy people across ages. Together with a sample-barcoded 5' primer, a J-beta primer mix was included in a second PCR lasting about 6 to 11 cycles. TCRdb reprocessed the 5' RACE reads via MiXCR and lists one record per CDR3 protein. In the table there are some 1.5 million distinct CDR3 sequences, 28% of which are singletons. The CDR3 is 12 residues long. CDR1 is DFQATT and CDR2 is SNEGSKA in the germline V gene (reference sequence). V gave up 1 base and J gave up 6 bases, with 10 bases separating them. The V gene is TRBV20-1, the J gene TRBJ2-7, with a possible D match to TRBD1 (5 bases). This receptor was taken from a woman aged 25 to 39 in good health. Sequenced material: blood. In DNA form, the CDR3 reads TGCAGTGCTAGAGTGACAGAGGCCGAGCAGTACTTC. It is translated as CSARVTEAEQYF.